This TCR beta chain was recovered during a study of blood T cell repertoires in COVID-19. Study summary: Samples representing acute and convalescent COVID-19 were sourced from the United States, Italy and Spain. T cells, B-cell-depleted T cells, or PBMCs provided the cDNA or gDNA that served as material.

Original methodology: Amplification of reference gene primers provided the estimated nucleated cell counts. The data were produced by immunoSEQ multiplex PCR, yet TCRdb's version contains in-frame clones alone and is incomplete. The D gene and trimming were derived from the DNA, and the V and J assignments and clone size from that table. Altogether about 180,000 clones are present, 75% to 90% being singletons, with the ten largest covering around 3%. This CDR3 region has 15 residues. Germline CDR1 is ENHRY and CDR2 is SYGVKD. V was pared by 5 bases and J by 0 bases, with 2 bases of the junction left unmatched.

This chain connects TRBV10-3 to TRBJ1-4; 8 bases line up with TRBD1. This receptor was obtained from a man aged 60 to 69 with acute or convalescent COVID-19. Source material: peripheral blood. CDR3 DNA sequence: TGTGCCATCAGTCAGGGGGCAACAACTAATGAAAAACTGTTTTTT. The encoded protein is CAISQGATTNEKLFF.